Given below is one T cell receptor beta chain in context. This sample is part of a study of PD-L1 blockade in urothelial cancer. Germline CDR1 is LNHDA and CDR2 is SQIVND (reference sequence). CDR3 length: 16 amino acids. J gave up 4 bases and V 5 bases, and 10 bases lay outside the gene matches. Added to each PCR by spiking were synthetic TCR analog templates. The protocol was immunoSEQ multiplex PCR, while the TCRdb copy is restricted to in-frame clones and leaves out a portion. The sample includes around 30,000 clones, roughly 80% of them seen just once. The chain links TRBV19 to TRBJ1-5, with 8 bases that match TRBD1. The source is a man over 45 with urothelial cancer. The sequencing here drew on PBMCs, taken around atezolizumab (anti-PD-L1) treatment. In nucleotides, the CDR3 is TGTGCCAGTAGTCCACAAGGCCAGGGGGCAAATCAGCCCCAGCATTTT. This encodes CASSPQGQGANQPQHF.